A single sample is the source of the 26 T cell receptor beta chains below, sequenced in a study of cytomegalovirus exposure and HLA in healthy donors. PCR employed 60 Vbeta and 13 Jbeta primers. The data were produced by immunoSEQ multiplex PCR, yet TCRdb's version contains in-frame clones alone and is incomplete. The sample records about 110,000 clones, over 55% being singletons. The source material was PBMCs. The source of these receptors is a female donor in good health and CMV-seronegative.

This sequence joins TRBV6-5 and TRBJ2-7; no clear D. The CDR3 runs to 14 residues. Trimming took 6 bases from V and 3 from J, leaving 15 bases between them. In germline, CDR1 is MNHEY, CDR2 SVGAGI. The CDR3 region has the DNA TGTGCCAGCAGAACCGACTGGAGCTTCTACGAGCAGTACTTC. Translating gives CASRTDWSFYEQYF.

This sequence joins TRBV20-1 and TRBJ1-1; TRBD1 might be the D (5 bases). CDR3 length: 11 amino acids. Germline assignment: CDR1 DFQATT and CDR2 SNEGSKA (reference sequence). The germline V and J ends were trimmed by 6 bases and 7 bases, with 12 bases remaining between them. CDR3 bases: TGCAGTGCCCATCAGGGATATGAAGCTTTCTTT. This encodes CSAHQGYEAFF.

The chain is built from TRBV7-3 and TRBJ2-2; 9 bases are shared with TRBD1. With 5 bases clipped from V and 3 bases from J, the junction kept 4 bases outside the gene matches. This CDR3 comprises 15 residues. Germline V gene data show CDR1 as SGHTA and CDR2 as FQGTGA. The CDR3 loop reads CASSPTGGDTGELFF. In DNA form, the CDR3 reads TGTGCCAGCAGCCCGACAGGGGGGGACACCGGGGAGCTGTTTTTT.

The chain links TRBV15 to TRBJ2-1, with 10 bases identical to TRBD2. The CDR3 sequence is 15 residues long. Unmatched junction bases numbered 6, after V lost 8 bases and J lost 2 bases. Looked up from germline, CDR1 is LNHNV and CDR2 is YYDKDF (reference sequence). CDR3 nucleotides: TGTGCCACCGGAGCGGGAGGGGGCACCTACAATGAGCAGTTCTTC. This translates into CATGAGGGTYNEQFF.

The chain employs TRBV5-4 and TRBJ2-7, with 9 bases aligning to TRBD2. V dropped 2 bases and J dropped 1; count of bases not matched to a gene: 1. Germline CDR1 SGHNT, CDR2 YYREEE (reference sequence). This CDR3 spans 14 amino acids. The CDR3 here is CASSFAGGSYEQYF. The CDR3 DNA reads TGTGCCAGCAGCTTCGCGGGAGGGTCCTACGAGCAGTACTTC.

This clone turned up a few times. This chain connects TRBV11-3 to TRBJ1-1, with 7 bases fitting TRBD1. The V gene's germline CDR1 is SGHNT and CDR2 YENEEA. The CDR3 totals 15 residues. J was trimmed by 1 base and V by 6 bases; bases with no gene match: 8. The CDR3 DNA reads TGTGCCAGCAGTTCCACAGGGGAACCGAACACTGAAGCTTTCTTT. Translating gives CASSSTGEPNTEAFF. Full variable domain (missing parts from reference TRBV11-3 and TRBJ1-1): EAGVVQSPRYKIIEKKQPVAFWCNPISGHNTLYWYLQNLGQGPELLIRYENEEAVDDSQLPKDRFSAERLKGVDSTLKIQPAELGDSAVYLCASSSTGEPNTEAFFGQGTRLTVV.

This chain connects TRBV6-5 to TRBJ2-2, with a weak D call TRBD2 (5 bases). This CDR3 region has 14 residues. Trimming took 6 bases from V and 8 from J, leaving 16 bases between them. Per germline, CDR1 MNHEY and CDR2 SVGAGI. The CDR3 nucleotides read TGTGCCAGCAGGTGGGATGTTGGAGGAGGGGAGCTGTTTTTT. Residues: CASRWDVGGGELFF.

This chain connects TRBV5-8 to TRBJ1-1; a weak D match, TRBD1 (6 bases). V gave up 3 bases and J gave up 3 bases, with 12 bases separating them. Germline V gives CDR1 SGHTS, CDR2 YDEGEE. The CDR3 is made up of 14 amino acids. The CDR3 DNA sequence: TGTGCCAGCAGCTCCACAGGGTTTTACACTGAAGCTTTCTTT. It codes for CASSSTGFYTEAFF.

The rearrangement links TRBV4-3 to TRBJ2-7; 8 bases agree with TRBD1. Germline V gives CDR1 LGHNA, CDR2 YSLEER. Germline trimming cut 0 bases from V and 1 base from J; bases unmatched to any gene: 14. There are 19 residues in the CDR3. In nucleotides, the CDR3 is TGCGCCAGCAGCCAAGAGAGGGCAGGGGGCGGCGGAATGTCCTACGAGCAGTACTTC. Amino acid sequence: CASSQERAGGGGMSYEQYF.

This clone has only a few counts. The chain employs TRBV7-9 and TRBJ2-1, with TRBD1 matching 9 bases. After removal of 4 bases from V and 8 bases from J, the junction contained 9 bases not matched to a gene. Germline-derived CDR1 and CDR2 are SEHNR and FQNEAQ (reference sequence). CDR3 length: 15 residues. The CDR3 DNA is TGTGCCAGCAGCTCGACGGACAGGGGTGAACATGAGCAGTTCTTC. It yields the protein CASSSTDRGEHEQFF.

The J gene is TRBJ2-1, the V gene TRBV6-9, with a possible D match to TRBD2 (6 bases). This CDR3 contains 15 residues. V was pared by 6 bases and J by 6 bases, with 18 bases between. Germline values: CDR1 MNHGY, CDR2 SVAAGI. DNA of the CDR3: TGTGCCAGCAGACCGCTAGCGAGGAGCTTCAATGAGCAGTTCTTC. Translation: CASRPLARSFNEQFF.

Only a few counts were recorded for this clone. CDR3 protein: CASSLLAGGPGEETQYF. For the CDR3, the DNA is TGTGCCAGCAGCCTCCTAGCGGGAGGGCCGGGGGAGGAGACCCAGTACTTC. V usage is TRBV9 and J usage is TRBJ2-5, with TRBD2 matching over 12 bases. The CDR3 contains 17 residues. Losses at the gene ends were 4 bases for V and 5 bases for J; bases not matched to a gene: 12. Germline V gene lookup returns CDR1 SGDLS and CDR2 YYNGEE. The whole variable domain, filled in from reference TRBV9 and TRBJ2-5, reads DSGVTQTPKHLITATGQRVTLRCSPRSGDLSVYWYQQSLDQGLQFLIQYYNGEERAKGNILERFSAQQFPDLHSELNLSSLELGDSALYFCASSLLAGGPGEETQYFGPGTRLLVL.

The CDR3 bases are TGTGCCTGGAGTACCGGACAGGGGGGGGTCCGGGAGCTGTTTTTT. Translating gives CAWSTGQGGVRELFF. The chain is built from TRBV30 and TRBJ2-2; 10 bases are shared with TRBD1. Trimming took 2 bases from V and 9 from J; bases not matched to a gene: 9. Germline lookup yields CDR1 GTSNPN and CDR2 SVGIG (reference sequence). The CDR3 runs to 15 residues.

This clone has just a few counts. V usage is TRBV19 and J usage is TRBJ2-1; TRBD2 matches at 14 bases. The CDR3 contains 15 residues. Germline CDR1 is LNHDA and CDR2 is SQIVND (reference sequence). V was clipped by 9 bases and J by 7 bases; unmatched bases: 8. The CDR3 region is CASRGLAGGGNEQFF. In nucleotides, the CDR3 is TGTGCCAGCAGAGGACTAGCGGGAGGCGGGAATGAGCAGTTCTTC. Looking up the rest from reference TRBV19 and TRBJ2-1 gives the full variable domain: DGGITQSPKYLFRKEGQNVTLSCEQNLNHDAMYWYRQDPGQGLRLIYYSQIVNDFQKGDIAEGYSVSREKKESFPLTVTSAQKNPTAFYLCASRGLAGGGNEQFFGPGTRLTVL.

The chain couples TRBV6-5 to TRBJ1-6, with 8 bases fitting TRBD1. Germline CDR1 is MNHEY and CDR2 is SVGAGI. CDR3 length: 15 amino acids. The V gene end was trimmed by 6 bases and the J gene end by 10 bases; junction bases not matched to a gene: 11. DNA for the CDR3: TGTGCCAGCAGCAACAGGGCAGGGGGCGGGTCACCCCTCCACTTT. It specifies CASSNRAGGGSPLHF.

The chain couples TRBV29-1 to TRBJ1-4; D gene unclear. This CDR3 is 13 amino acids long. CDR1 is SQVTM and CDR2 is ANQGSEA in the germline V gene. V dropped 3 bases and J dropped 0 bases, with 5 bases sitting between them. The CDR3 sequence: CSVETTTNEKLFF. CDR3 DNA: TGCAGCGTTGAGACTACAACTAATGAAAAACTGTTTTTT. The full variable domain, rest sourced from reference TRBV29-1 and TRBJ1-4, is SAVISQKPSRDICQRGTSLTIQCQVDSQVTMMFWYRQQPGQSLTLIATANQGSEATYESGFVIDKFPISRPNLTFSTLTVSNMSPEDSSIYLCSVETTTNEKLFFGSGTQLSVL.

This clone came up once. The V gene is TRBV29-1, the J gene TRBJ2-2, with no clear D. V was trimmed by 4 bases and J by 7 bases, leaving 13 bases between them. The CDR3 has 13 residues. Germline V gene sequence: CDR1 SQVTM, CDR2 ANQGSEA. For the CDR3, the DNA is TGCAGCGTTGCGGCAGGTGCTGTCGGGGAGCTGTTTTTT. This sequence encodes CSVAAGAVGELFF.

V is TRBV10-2 and J is TRBJ2-7, with TRBD1 matching 8 bases. CDR1 is WSHSY, CDR2 SAAADI, per germline. The CDR3 sequence is 15 residues long. Trimming removed 6 bases from V and 5 bases from J; junction bases left unmatched: 12. This CDR3 is CASRPPGTGTHEQYF. The CDR3 DNA reads as TGCGCCAGCAGGCCCCCCGGGACAGGTACCCACGAGCAGTACTTC.

The chain joins TRBV25-1 to TRBJ2-5, with 8 bases matching TRBD2. CDR3 size: 15 residues. V trimming: 6 bases; J trimming: 5 bases; junction bases outside the gene matches: 11. The germline V gene encodes CDR1 MGHDK and CDR2 SYGVNS. Written as DNA, the CDR3 is TGTGCCAGCAGCCCTGGCCGGGAGGGTCAGGAGACCCAGTACTTC. Its translation: CASSPGREGQETQYF.

The chain has TRBV7-9 and TRBJ2-7, with TRBD1 matching 8 bases. The CDR3 spans 14 residues. Germline assignment: CDR1 SEHNR and CDR2 FQNEAQ (reference sequence). V lost 6 bases and J lost 2; bases outside the gene matches: 6. CDR3 loop: CASSTDRDTYEQYF. CDR3 bases: TGTGCCAGCAGTACGGACAGGGATACCTACGAGCAGTACTTC.

This clone was seen a handful of times. The chain carries TRBV19 and TRBJ1-5; D ambiguous. V was shortened by 1 base and J by 8 bases, with 9 bases between the two germline ends. Germline loops: CDR1 LNHDA, CDR2 SQIVND (reference sequence). CDR3 size: 13 residues. The CDR3 reads CASSIVGEKPQHF. The CDR3 nucleotides read TGTGCCAGTAGTATAGTAGGAGAGAAGCCCCAGCATTTT. Combining the CDR3 with reference TRBV19 and TRBJ1-5 gives the whole variable domain DGGITQSPKYLFRKEGQNVTLSCEQNLNHDAMYWYRQDPGQGLRLIYYSQIVNDFQKGDIAEGYSVSREKKESFPLTVTSAQKNPTAFYLCASSIVGEKPQHFGDGTRLSIL.

CDR3 sequence: CASSPGGTIQETQYF. As DNA, the CDR3 is TGTGCCAGCTCACCCGGGGGGACCATCCAAGAGACCCAGTACTTC. The chain combines TRBV18 with TRBJ2-5, with TRBD2 identical over 7 bases. The CDR3 length is 15 residues. V shed 3 bases and J 1 base; nucleotides not matched to a gene: 5. CDR1 KGHSH and CDR2 LQKENI come from the germline V gene.

In this sample, this clone turned up a few times. The chain couples TRBV6-5 to TRBJ1-2; 7 positions match TRBD1. This CDR3 has 13 residues. Trimming cost V 2 bases and J 6 bases; bases outside gene matches: 3. CDR1 is MNHEY, CDR2 SVGAGI, per germline. The CDR3 reads CASSYPQGNGYTF. CDR3 sequence (DNA): TGTGCCAGCAGTTACCCACAGGGGAATGGCTACACCTTC.

This sequence joins TRBV19 and TRBJ2-5, with 7 bases identical to TRBD1. There are 14 residues in the CDR3. J was trimmed by 1 base and V by 6 bases; bases with no gene match: 5. Germline V gene lookup returns CDR1 LNHDA and CDR2 SQIVND (reference sequence). CDR3 bases: TGTGCCAGTAGCCCAGGGGGTCGCCAAGAGACCCAGTACTTC. The encoded protein is CASSPGGRQETQYF.

V gene TRBV15 combines with J gene TRBJ2-1, with D uncertain. Germline CDR1 is LNHNV and CDR2 is YYDKDF (reference sequence). The CDR3 contains 14 residues. The germline V and J ends were trimmed by 5 bases and 6 bases, with 14 bases remaining between them. Written as DNA, the CDR3 is TGTGCCACCAGCGAGCCTTTTCCTGGCAATGAGCAGTTCTTC. Encoded protein: CATSEPFPGNEQFF.

The chain couples TRBV7-2 to TRBJ1-3, with D perhaps TRBD1 (6 bases). The V and J ends lost 5 bases and 3 bases respectively, with 23 bases between them. The CDR3 covers 18 residues. Germline CDR1 is SGHTA and CDR2 is FQGNSA. The CDR3 loop is CASSLFLGGQGGGNTIYF. CDR3 sequence (DNA): TGTGCCAGCAGCCTTTTCCTAGGGGGTCAGGGCGGTGGAAACACCATATATTTT.